This T cell receptor (beta chain) is from a study of blood T cell repertoires in COVID-19. Study information: Acute and convalescent COVID-19 samples came from the United States, Italy and Spain. PBMCs, B-cell-depleted T cells, or T cells provided the cDNA or gDNA that made up the material.

Authors' methods: Amplifying reference gene primers gave estimates of nucleated cell counts. Assay: immunoSEQ multiplex PCR; the TCRdb copy retains only in-frame clones and omits some. The V and J calls and clone size were taken over from that table, and D and trimming were inferred from the DNA. Of 40,000 to 65,000 clones in the sample, 86% were seen once. Germline assignment: CDR1 SGHTA and CDR2 FQGNSA. CDR3 size: 16 residues. V dropped 6 bases and J dropped 6; count of bases not matched to a gene: 7. This clone appeared a single time. Sequenced input: peripheral blood. The chain carries TRBV7-2 and TRBJ2-2; TRBD2 agrees at 13 bases. The sequence came from a man aged 65 to 79 with active COVID-19. CDR3 residues: CASRQGLAGAPGELFF. CDR3 DNA sequence: TGTGCCAGCAGGCAAGGACTAGCGGGGGCCCCCGGGGAGCTGTTTTTT.